This is a list of T cell receptor beta chains from one sample in a study of OX40 agonist ivuxolimab in advanced cancers. Sequencing used immunoSEQ multiplex PCR; TCRdb keeps in-frame clones, though not all of them. The sample consists of 20,000 to 25,000 clones, around 78% of them appearing once. The specimen was CD4+ or CD8+ T cells sorted from blood, collected in a trial of the OX40 agonist ivuxolimab. These receptors originate from an adult with an advanced solid tumor such as melanoma, head and neck, liver or kidney cancer. Each CDR3 is given with its conserved first and last residue. D genes are given only for firm matches. Only some rows state a clone size, as once, few, many or a class for expanded clones.

abundance,j_gene,v_gene,d_gene,CDR3nt,CDR3aa
NA,TRBJ2-7,TRBV28,NA,TGTGCCAGCAGTTTAAACTCGGACGAGCAGTACTTC,CASSLNSDEQYF
NA,TRBJ2-7,TRBV9,TRBD1,TGTGCCAGCAGCGCTTTCCAGGGGGCCTACGAGCAGTACTTC,CASSAFQGAYEQYF
NA,TRBJ1-5,TRBV7-3,NA,TGTGCCAGCAGCTTAGCGGGACGGAGCAATCAGCCCCAGCATTTT,CASSLAGRSNQPQHF
medium-sized,TRBJ2-2,TRBV9,NA,TGTGCCAGCAGCGCCGAAGGGGGGATCACCGGGGAGCTGTTTTTT,CASSAEGGITGELFF
once,TRBJ2-7,TRBV27,NA,TGTGCCACCCGGGTGGGGCAGACCTACGAGCAGTACTTC,CATRVGQTYEQYF
NA,TRBJ2-3,TRBV5-4,NA,TGTGCCAGCAGCTTTGATGGCACAGATACGCAGTATTTT,CASSFDGTDTQYF
NA,TRBJ1-6,TRBV5-4,NA,TGTGCCAGCAGCTCGCTTGGGGGGAGGGCGAGGCGAAATTCACCCCTCCACTTT,CASSSLGGRARRNSPLHF
few,TRBJ2-7,TRBV2,NA,TGTGCCAGCAGTGAAGTGTGGGCGGGCGAGCAGTACTTC,CASSEVWAGEQYF
NA,TRBJ1-2,TRBV9,NA,TGTGCCAGCAGCCCTTCCCGACGGGCAGTAGGTTATGGCTACACCTTC,CASSPSRRAVGYGYTF
NA,TRBJ2-2,TRBV27,TRBD1,TGTGCCAGCAGTTTTAAGGGGGCGGACACCGGGGAGCTGTTTTTT,CASSFKGADTGELFF
NA,TRBJ2-1,TRBV27,NA,TGTGCCAGCAGAACCTCTGGACAGTACAATGAGCAGTTCTTC,CASRTSGQYNEQFF
NA,TRBJ2-7,TRBV5-1,TRBD2,TGCGCCAGCACGGGGGGGATCGAAGCCGAGCAGTACTTC,CASTGGIEAEQYF
NA,TRBJ2-5,TRBV7-2,NA,TGTGCCAGCAGCTTAGCGGGTGATTTAGCACCGACATGGGACAACCAAGAGACCCAGTACTTC,CASSLAGDLAPTWDNQETQYF
NA,TRBJ1-6,TRBV5-6,NA,TGTGCCAGCAGCTTCGGGGGCAAGTCACCCCTCCACTTT,CASSFGGKSPLHF
NA,TRBJ2-7,TRBV7-9,NA,TGTGCCAGCAGCTTAGCTTCGGGCCCTTCCAGGTACGAGCAGTACTTC,CASSLASGPSRYEQYF
NA,TRBJ2-7,TRBV25-1,TRBD2,TGTGCCAGCACCGGGGCAGTGTTAGCGGGGGACGAGCAGTACTTC,CASTGAVLAGDEQYF
few,TRBJ2-7,TRBV11-2,TRBD1,TGTGCCAGCAGCTTACCCCCCGGGACAGCTTTTGAGCAGTACTTC,CASSLPPGTAFEQYF
few,TRBJ2-3,TRBV19,NA,TGTGCCAGTAGTATCGGAGCGCATGTCGCAGATACGCAGTATTTT,CASSIGAHVADTQYF
NA,TRBJ2-7,TRBV6-5,NA,TGTGCCAGCTCGACACCTAGCGCCTACCCCTACGAGCAGTACTTC,CASSTPSAYPYEQYF
NA,TRBJ2-3,TRBV7-2,NA,TGCGCCAGCAGCCAAGATTTGACAGATACGCAGTATTTT,CASSQDLTDTQYF
NA,TRBJ1-4,TRBV27,TRBD1,TGTGCCAGCAGTTACCAGGGGGCTAATGAAAAACTGTTTTTT,CASSYQGANEKLFF
NA,TRBJ2-1,TRBV4-1,TRBD2,TGCGCCAGCAGCCAAGTCCGCCTAGCGGGAGCAGCGAATGAGCAGTTCTTC,CASSQVRLAGAANEQFF
NA,TRBJ2-1,TRBV19,NA,TGTGCCAGTAGTATTAGGTTCGGGGAAGAGCAGTTCTTC,CASSIRFGEEQFF
NA,TRBJ1-1,TRBV5-4,NA,TGTGCCAGCAGTTCAGAAGTGGGACACACTGAAGCTTTCTTT,CASSSEVGHTEAFF
NA,TRBJ1-5,TRBV27,NA,TGTGCCAGCAGAGGACAGATTAGCAATCAGCCCCAGCATTTT,CASRGQISNQPQHF
NA,TRBJ2-2,TRBV29-1,TRBD2,TGCAGCGTTGAAACTAGCGGGACGAACACCGGGGAGCTGTTTTTT,CSVETSGTNTGELFF
few,TRBJ1-1,TRBV2,NA,TGTGCCAGCAGCAGTACAGGAATTCAGAACACTGAAGCTTTCTTT,CASSSTGIQNTEAFF
NA,TRBJ2-7,TRBV30,NA,TGTGCCTGGGGGATTGGGACACACTCCTACGAGCAGTACTTC,CAWGIGTHSYEQYF
NA,TRBJ2-2,TRBV4-3,NA,TGCGCCAGCAGCCAAGATTCAACCGGGGAGCTGTTTTTT,CASSQDSTGELFF
once,TRBJ2-2,TRBV5-1,TRBD1,TGCGCCAGCAGCTCTCGGGACAGGGGTCCCACCGGGGAGCTGTTTTTT,CASSSRDRGPTGELFF
NA,TRBJ2-1,TRBV7-9,TRBD1,TGTGCCAGCAGCTTGGTGGGGACAGGGTACCACAATGAGCAGTTCTTC,CASSLVGTGYHNEQFF
NA,TRBJ2-7,TRBV19,TRBD1,TGTGCCAGTAGCCCAGGGGGCGAGCAGTACTTC,CASSPGGEQYF